Listed here are 26 T cell receptor beta chains from one sample, sequenced in a study of CXCR3-negative and CXCR3-positive naive CD8 T cells. UMI-tagged TRB cDNA libraries were built via 5' RACE. From its re-call of the 5' RACE reads, TCRdb lists each CDR3 protein once, without DNA. The sample spans around 92,000 distinct CDR3 sequences; the ten largest clones claim approximately 1.5%. Material for sequencing was naive CXCR3- CD8+ T cells from blood. Described subset: CD45RO-CCR7+CD27+CD95- naive CD8+ T cells lacking CXCR3 (TNR3-). These receptors originate from a human donor in good health. Some clones in this sample may be carry-over from other donors' samples.

The chain joins TRBV29-1 to TRBJ2-7. CDR1 and CDR2 (germline): SQVTM, ANQGSEA. The CDR3 has 12 residues. CDR3 sequence: CSSQETGYEQYF.

The chain employs TRBV25-1 and TRBJ2-1; TCRdb gives TRBD1 as the D gene, but with no DNA this cannot be confirmed. The CDR3 has 14 amino acids. The V gene's germline CDR1 is MGHDK and CDR2 SYGVNS. CDR3 sequence: CASSDQTVYNEQFF.

This chain joins TRBV29-1 and TRBJ1-2. CDR1 is SQVTM and CDR2 is ANQGSEA in the germline V gene. CDR3 length: 12 amino acids. The CDR3 loop is CSVEGLDYGYTF.

The chain is built from TRBV5-1 and TRBJ2-1; absent DNA, TCRdb's TRBD2 call cannot be checked. The CDR3 sequence is 15 residues long. CDR1 is SGHRS and CDR2 is YFSETQ in the germline V gene. CDR3 residues: CASSITGGGGGEQFF.

The genes are TRBV7-9 and TRBJ1-4; without DNA, the TCRdb call of TRBD1 cannot be checked. The CDR3 runs 16 residues. The germline V gene encodes CDR1 SEHNR and CDR2 FQNEAQ (reference sequence). CDR3 in amino acids: CASRTGAGGKSEKLFF.

This sequence joins TRBV29-1 and TRBJ2-7; the D call of TRBD2 rests on TCRdb alone, since no DNA is present to check it. Germline CDR1 reads SQVTM; CDR2 reads ANQGSEA. This CDR3 contains 12 residues. CDR3 region: CSVVHQGGEQYF.

The rearrangement links TRBV29-1 to TRBJ2-1; TCRdb picks TRBD2, but there is no DNA to check that call. Germline CDR1 SQVTM, CDR2 ANQGSEA. The CDR3 has 12 amino acids. The CDR3 loop reads CSVGLAGDEQFF.

CDR3 protein: CSVEPSDSYNEQFF. The rearrangement joins TRBV29-1 to TRBJ2-1. The CDR3 consists of 14 residues. Germline CDR1 and CDR2: SQVTM and ANQGSEA.

The chain's CDR3 is CSVGGVYEQYF. This chain connects TRBV29-1 to TRBJ2-7. Germline V gives CDR1 SQVTM, CDR2 ANQGSEA. The CDR3 is 11 amino acids.

V gene TRBV6-1 combines with J gene TRBJ2-7; TCRdb indicates TRBD1, and absent DNA this call remains unverified. Germline V lookup: CDR1 MNHNS, CDR2 SASEGT. The CDR3 is 13 amino acids. The CDR3 spells CASTGDRAYEQYF.

The chain uses TRBV29-1 and TRBJ2-1; TCRdb's D call of TRBD2 is untestable without DNA. Germline-derived CDR1 and CDR2 are SQVTM and ANQGSEA. The CDR3 has 15 amino acids. The CDR3 protein is CSVELRADSYNEQFF.

The CDR3 reads CASSLRGTNEQFF. The gene calls are TRBV7-6 and TRBJ2-1; TCRdb's D gene call, TRBD1, goes unchecked for lack of DNA. This CDR3 region has 13 residues. The germline V gene encodes CDR1 SGHVS and CDR2 FNYEAQ.

This chain connects TRBV12-3 or TRBV12-4 to TRBJ1-2. The CDR3 runs 12 residues. CDR3 loop: CASTNLPDGYTF.

This sequence joins TRBV6-5 and TRBJ1-6; there is no DNA to check the TCRdb D call of TRBD1. This CDR3 contains 18 residues. Germline CDR1 and CDR2: MNHEY and SVGAGI. CDR3 region: CASSGLGTGAKGHSPLHF.

This chain joins TRBV7-2 and TRBJ2-2. This CDR3 has 12 residues. From germline, CDR1 is SGHTA and CDR2 FQGNSA. The CDR3: CASKAYTGELFF.

The chain combines TRBV7-6 with TRBJ2-3; TCRdb designates TRBD1, a call that cannot be tested without DNA. Germline lookup yields CDR1 SGHVS and CDR2 FNYEAQ. CDR3 length equals 16 residues. CDR3 sequence reads: CASSPFVGALTDTQYF.

The chain links TRBV7-9 to TRBJ1-1; there is no DNA to check the TCRdb D call of TRBD1. Looked up from germline, CDR1 is SEHNR and CDR2 is FQNEAQ (reference sequence). The length of the CDR3 is 18 residues. The CDR3 loop is CASSLAGQGAPGDTEAFF.

V usage is TRBV25-1 and J usage is TRBJ2-1; TCRdb returns TRBD2, unconfirmable since there is no DNA. This CDR3 region has 13 residues. In germline, CDR1 is MGHDK, CDR2 SYGVNS. The CDR3 sequence: CATAAGSYNEQFF.

The chain joins TRBV5-5 to TRBJ2-3; TCRdb calls TRBD1, which cannot be checked without DNA. Germline V gene data show CDR1 as SGHKS and CDR2 as YYEKEE (reference sequence). CDR3 length equals 15 residues. CDR3 residues: CASRTIDSSTDTQYF.

The chain is built from TRBV6-4 and TRBJ1-1; there is no DNA to check the TCRdb D call of TRBD1. Per the germline V gene, CDR1 is MRHNA and CDR2 is SNTAGT. The length of the CDR3 is 15 residues. CDR3 loop: CASRRDSRMNTEAFF.

The chain recombines TRBV27 with TRBJ1-6; TCRdb's D call of TRBD1 is untestable without DNA. Germline assignment: CDR1 MNHEY and CDR2 SMNVEV (reference sequence). This CDR3 is built from 18 residues. CDR3 residues: CASSTEGDASSYNSPLHF.

The rearrangement joins TRBV5-1 to TRBJ2-2. The CDR3 has 12 residues. CDR1 and CDR2 from the germline V gene are SGHRS and YFSETQ. The CDR3 protein is CASSFTAGELFF.

This chain uses TRBV5-1 with TRBJ2-3. CDR1 and CDR2 (germline): SGHRS, YFSETQ. The CDR3 is made up of 12 amino acids. CDR3 sequence reads: CASSGNTDTQYF.

The gene calls are TRBV5-1 and TRBJ2-2. The V gene's germline CDR1 is SGHRS and CDR2 YFSETQ. The CDR3 length is 14 residues. CDR3 amino acids: CASSSTPNTGELFF.

The gene calls are TRBV4-3 and TRBJ2-7; TCRdb names TRBD1, which stays unverified in the absence of DNA. The CDR3 is 14 residues long. Germline lookup yields CDR1 LGHNA and CDR2 YSLEER. CDR3 in amino acids: CASSQGTRDYEQYF.

CDR3: CASSFPIGGTYEQYF. V is TRBV7-2 and J is TRBJ2-7; TCRdb reports TRBD1, a call that lacks DNA to check it against. There are 15 residues in the CDR3. Germline V CDR1 and CDR2: SGHTA, FQGNSA.